This T cell receptor beta chain was sequenced in a study of glioma-infiltrating T cells (TCRdb year 2016). Notes on the research overall: Sequencing of TCR alpha- and beta-chain repertoires was performed on glioma tissue, on non-neoplastic brain tissue, and on matched peripheral blood mononuclear cells. To measure divergence between tissue and blood T-cell populations, each tissue-infiltrating repertoire was compared with the peripheral blood repertoire of the same patient. The paired cohort comprised three low-grade glioma patients, about 8 primary glioblastoma patients and three non-glioma patients contributing non-neoplastic brain tissue. The study at large found these results: Group comparisons were based on small numbers of patients: three non-neoplastic, three low-grade glioma and 7 to 9 glioblastoma patients. Tissue and blood shared very few CDR3 sequences, a result attributed to high CDR3 diversity and limited sampling. In non-neoplastic patients, VJ-independent divergence between tissue and blood fell below expectation, whereas in all gliomas, and especially in low-grade gliomas, the divergence rose above expectation.

The iRepertoire nested amplicon-rescue multiplex PCR (arm-PCR) platform was used to amplify TCR alpha and beta CDR3 regions from RNA. One-step reverse transcription and amplification used about 90-400 ng of tissue mRNA or PBMC total RNA as input. After bead purification, a secondary multiplex PCR added Illumina adapters, and libraries were gel-purified between 200 and 400 bp. Demultiplexing relied on internal 6-nucleotide barcodes carried by the libraries. Sequencing of the libraries was done on an Illumina MiSeq using 2x220 or 2x250 nucleotide paired-end reads. The published analysis was carried out like this. FLASH 1.2.11 was used to merge paired reads, and BWA-MEM then aligned the reads to the GRCh37 human genome before TRA and TRB reads were extracted. An IMGT-derived reference of cassette sequences and CDR3 motifs, with pseudogenes included, was used for V and J assignment. Reads were translated in three frames, and productive CDR3s were defined as those with a C...FGXG motif and no stop codons. A clonotype was defined as a unique combination of a V-J cassette pair and a CDR3 amino acid sequence. Filtering of reads was based on Hamming distance, with the threshold set by the sequence error rate of each sample in mapped regions. TCRdb redid the processing of the public reads, applying fastp at Q25 and MiXCR, and retained in-frame beta chains. Rows with a matching CDR3 protein are joined into one entry that keeps the most common DNA and genes. The V and J calls, along with clone size, are taken from TCRdb and not from the paper's own processing. In all, the sample holds fewer than 110,000 distinct CDR3 sequences, and roughly 30% of those were seen once. Together, the top ten hold 44% of the sample.

A note on this clonotype: Its binding antigen is unknown. The record has no base qualities; no much larger clone is one base away.

The CDR1 and CDR2 encoded by the germline V gene (reference sequence) are SGHKS and YYEKEE. Its CDR3 holds 15 amino acids, cysteine through phenylalanine. Only the CDR3 portion is preserved as DNA: 45 bases, with reading frame beginning at the first base. Cut back by 0 bases and 2 bases, the V and J ends lie 10 bases apart. The chain is encoded by TRBV5-5 joined to TRBJ2-3, and perhaps TRBD1 as D gene, on 5 matching bases. The sequenced sample was glioma tissue, nonneoplastic brain tissue, or PBMCs (not recorded which). This clonotype was sampled from a human donor with low-grade glioma or glioblastoma, undergoing nonglioma brain surgery, or in good health (not recorded which). The DNA sequence follows: TGTGCCAGCAGCTTGGAGCAGGGATCCACAGATACGCAGTATTTT. This codes for CASSLEQGSTDTQYF.